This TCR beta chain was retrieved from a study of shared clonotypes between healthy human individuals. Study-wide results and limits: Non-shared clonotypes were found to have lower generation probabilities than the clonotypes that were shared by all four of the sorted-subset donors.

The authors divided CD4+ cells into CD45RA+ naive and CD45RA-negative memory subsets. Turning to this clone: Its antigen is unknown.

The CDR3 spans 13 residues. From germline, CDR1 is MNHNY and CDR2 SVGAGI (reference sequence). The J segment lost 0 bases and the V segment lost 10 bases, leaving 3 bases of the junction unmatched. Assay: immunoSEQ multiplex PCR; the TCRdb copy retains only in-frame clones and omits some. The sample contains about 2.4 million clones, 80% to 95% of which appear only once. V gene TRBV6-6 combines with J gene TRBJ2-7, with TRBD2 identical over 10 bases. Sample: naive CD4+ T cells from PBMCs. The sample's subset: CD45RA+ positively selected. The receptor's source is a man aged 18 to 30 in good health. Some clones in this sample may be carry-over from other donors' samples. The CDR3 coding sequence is TGTGCCACCCGGACTAGCGGCTCCTACGAGCAGTACTTC. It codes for CATRTSGSYEQYF.